The clone carrying this TCR beta chain was counted once. Its antigen is undetermined. The sample comes from a study of cytomegalovirus exposure and HLA in healthy donors. Study conclusions and caveats: In a later analysis, TCR beta V- and J-gene trimming was associated with a missense DCLRE1C variant.

A multiplex PCR was run with 60 Vbeta primers and 13 Jbeta primers. Clones were read by immunoSEQ multiplex PCR, and TCRdb kept only the in-frame ones, dropping some. The sample has 100,000 to 150,000 clones, 80% seen once; the top ten hold approximately 8.4%. The length of the CDR3 is 16 residues. Germline V lookup: CDR1 MGHDK, CDR2 SYGVNS. Trimming stripped 3 bases from V and 4 bases from J, with 16 bases between. The sequence came from a man between 25 and 39 years old in good health and CMV-seropositive. The V call is TRBV25-1, the J call TRBJ2-1, with D perhaps TRBD1 (5 bases). What was sequenced was PBMCs. CDR3 sequence (DNA): TGTGCCAGCAGTGAGATCAGGGCAGACCGATACAATGAGCAGTTCTTC. As protein: CASSEIRADRYNEQFF.